This paragraph covers one T cell receptor beta chain sequence. Germline CDR1 and CDR2: MDHEN and SYDVKM. Trimming stripped 4 bases from V and 5 bases from J, with 14 bases between. CDR3 size: 14 residues. The data were obtained in a study of blood T cell repertoires in COVID-19. The data were produced by immunoSEQ multiplex PCR, yet TCRdb's version contains in-frame clones alone and is incomplete. Of 300,000 to 400,000 clones in the sample, around nine tenths were seen once. The chain carries TRBV28 and TRBJ2-5, with a possible D match to TRBD2 (7 bases). What was sequenced was peripheral blood. This receptor was identified in a woman in her forties or fifties with active or convalescent COVID-19. CDR3 protein: CASSSPGGPETQYF. CDR3 bases: TGTGCCAGCAGTTCCCCCGGGGGGCCGGAGACCCAGTACTTC.